The clone carrying this TCR beta chain was seen at least ten times. Looked up from germline, CDR1 is MNHEY and CDR2 is SMNVEV (reference sequence). Trimming took off 5 bases at V and 0 bases at J, with 10 bases between the two ends. The CDR3 spans 14 residues. The record originates from a study of T-cell memory formation after mild COVID-19. Via MiXCR, TCRdb re-called the 5' RACE reads, giving one row per CDR3 protein. The sample has approximately 400,000 distinct CDR3 sequences; around 17% are singletons. The origin of this receptor is a man younger than 35 who had mild COVID-19 (a few samples of this study predate the infection). Cell type and time point are not known. The specimen sequenced was PBMCs or a T cell subset sorted from them (not recorded which). This chain joins TRBV27 and TRBJ1-1; D is perhaps TRBD1 (6 bases). In DNA form, the CDR3 reads TGTGCCAGCAGTACAGGGTTCATGAACACTGAAGCTTTCTTT. This encodes CASSTGFMNTEAFF.